Listed here are 11 T cell receptor beta chains from one sample, sequenced in a study of blood T cell repertoires in COVID-19. Produced via immunoSEQ multiplex PCR; TCRdb's table is partial and in-frame only. This sample has a few hundred thousand clones, with 75% to 85% found just once. The sample comprised peripheral blood. The receptors were sampled from a human donor in a cohort sampled during active COVID-19.

The V gene is TRBV6-2 or TRBV6-3, the J gene TRBJ2-3, with D hard to call. CDR3 length: 15 amino acids. Germline V gene data show CDR1 as MNHEY and CDR2 as SVGEGT. Trimming pared 5 bases from V and 0 bases from J, leaving 12 bases between. In DNA form, the CDR3 reads TGTGCCAGCAGTCTTCTAGGCCCTAGCACAGATACGCAGTATTTT. This encodes CASSLLGPSTDTQYF.

J is TRBJ2-5 and V is TRBV27; D is ambiguous. The CDR3 sequence is 12 residues long. The germline gives CDR1 MNHEY, CDR2 SMNVEV (reference sequence). V gave up 8 bases and J gave up 5 bases, with 12 bases separating them. CDR3 loop: CASGEVAETQYF. The CDR3 DNA is TGTGCCAGCGGCGAGGTTGCGGAGACCCAGTACTTC.

The V call is TRBV10-2, the J call TRBJ1-2, with D perhaps TRBD1 (5 bases). This CDR3 is 14 amino acids long. Germline-derived CDR1 and CDR2 are WSHSY and SAAADI. Deletions cut 2 bases from V and 8 bases from J, with 15 bases between. CDR3 nucleotide sequence: TGCGCCAGCAGTGAGCTCGTCAGGGCGGAGGGCTACACCTTC. This codes for CASSELVRAEGYTF.

This clone was picked up many times. The chain has TRBV2 and TRBJ2-3; 8 bases map to TRBD2. There are 15 residues in the CDR3. Looked up from germline, CDR1 is SNHLY and CDR2 is FYNNEI. J gave up 2 bases and V 3 bases, and 4 bases lay outside the gene matches. The CDR3 reads CASSDRGGTTDTQYF. DNA of the CDR3: TGTGCCAGCAGTGATCGCGGGGGGACCACAGATACGCAGTATTTT. Complete variable domain (other parts from reference TRBV2 and TRBJ2-3): EPEVTQTPSHQVTQMGQEVILRCVPISNHLYFYWYRQILGQKVEFLVSFYNNEISEKSEIFDDQFSVERPDGSNFTLKIRSTKLEDSAMYFCASSDRGGTTDTQYFGPGTRLTVL.

This chain uses TRBV28 with TRBJ2-1, with 10 bases matching TRBD1. Germline V gene lookup returns CDR1 MDHEN and CDR2 SYDVKM. The ends lost 7 bases at V and 6 bases at J; junction bases unmatched: 9. CDR3 size: 15 residues. The CDR3 protein is CASIHRDRGVNEQFF. The CDR3 DNA reads as TGTGCCAGCATCCACCGGGACAGGGGTGTCAATGAGCAGTTCTTC.

This rearrangement joins TRBV19 to TRBJ1-3, with 7 bases lining up with TRBD1. The CDR3 runs 16 residues. Per the germline V gene, CDR1 is LNHDA and CDR2 is SQIVND (reference sequence). The J segment lost 2 bases and the V segment lost 5 bases, leaving 9 bases of the junction unmatched. CDR3 DNA sequence: TGTGCCAGTAGTCCCTGGACAGGCTACCCTGGAAACACCATATATTTT. The encoded protein is CASSPWTGYPGNTIYF.

This clone was seen once. The gene calls are TRBV27 and TRBJ2-5; no definite D call. CDR1 is MNHEY, CDR2 SMNVEV, per germline (reference sequence). This CDR3 region has 15 residues. Trimming took off 4 bases at V and 5 bases at J, with 17 bases between the two ends. CDR3 coding DNA: TGTGCCAGCAGTTCCCTCGAGTGGTCACGGGAGACCCAGTACTTC. Translation gives CASSSLEWSRETQYF.

In its sample, this clone was seen a few times. The chain recombines TRBV5-8 with TRBJ1-6; D gene unclear. V lost 0 bases, J lost 5 bases, and 6 bases lay in between. The germline gives CDR1 SGHTS, CDR2 YDEGEE. The CDR3 runs 14 residues. CDR3 bases: TGTGCCAGCAGCTTGGCTGTTCATAATTCACCCCTCCACTTT. The encoded protein is CASSLAVHNSPLHF.

The chain combines TRBV20-1 with TRBJ1-1; tentatively, D is TRBD1 (5 bases). Trimming cost V 1 base and J 13 bases, with 13 bases left between them. In germline, CDR1 is DFQATT, CDR2 SNEGSKA (reference sequence). The CDR3 is 11 amino acids. The CDR3 DNA sequence: TGCAGTGCTAGAGGATCAGGGAGGGGTTTCTTT. The encoded protein is CSARGSGRGFF.

The table lists this clone with a few counts. The J gene is TRBJ2-7, the V gene TRBV6-2 or TRBV6-3, with 7 bases that match TRBD1. Germline lookup yields CDR1 MNHEY and CDR2 SVGEGT. There are 14 residues in the CDR3. Trimming took 0 bases from V and 9 from J; bases not matched to a gene: 8. In DNA, the CDR3 is TGTGCCAGCAGTTACTCTGGACAGGAAACGCGGCAGTACTTC. This sequence encodes CASSYSGQETRQYF.

The chain has TRBV6-2 or TRBV6-3 and TRBJ2-5; TRBD1 matches at 7 bases. The CDR3 loop spans 18 amino acids. CDR1 and CDR2 from the germline V gene are MNHEY and SVGEGT. Trimming cost V 2 bases and J 1 base; bases outside gene matches: 13. The CDR3 DNA follows: TGTGCCAGCAGTTACCAAACCTCCCGGGGACAGATCCAAGAGACCCAGTACTTC. Protein: CASSYQTSRGQIQETQYF.